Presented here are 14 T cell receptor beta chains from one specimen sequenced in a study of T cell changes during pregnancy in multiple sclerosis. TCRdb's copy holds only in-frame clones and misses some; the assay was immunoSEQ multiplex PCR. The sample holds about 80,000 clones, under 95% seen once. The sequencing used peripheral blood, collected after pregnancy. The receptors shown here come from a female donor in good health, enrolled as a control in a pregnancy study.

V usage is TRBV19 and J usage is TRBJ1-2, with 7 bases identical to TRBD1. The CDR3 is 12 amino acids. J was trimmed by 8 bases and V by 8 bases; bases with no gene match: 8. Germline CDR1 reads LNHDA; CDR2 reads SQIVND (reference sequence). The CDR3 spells CASGRDSHGYTF. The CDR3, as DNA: TGTGCCAGTGGCCGGGACAGCCACGGCTACACCTTC.

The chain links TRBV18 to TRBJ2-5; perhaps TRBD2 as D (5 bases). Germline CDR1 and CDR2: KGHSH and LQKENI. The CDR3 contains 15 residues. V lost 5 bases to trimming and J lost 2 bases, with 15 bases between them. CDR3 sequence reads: CASSWFPGSQETQYF. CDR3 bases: TGTGCCAGCTCATGGTTCCCGGGATCACAAGAGACCCAGTACTTC.

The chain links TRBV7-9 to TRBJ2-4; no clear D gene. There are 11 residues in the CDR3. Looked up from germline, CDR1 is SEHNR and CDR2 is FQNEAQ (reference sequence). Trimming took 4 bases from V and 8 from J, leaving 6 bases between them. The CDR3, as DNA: TGTGCCAGCAGCTCCGAGTACATTCAGTACTTC. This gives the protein CASSSEYIQYF. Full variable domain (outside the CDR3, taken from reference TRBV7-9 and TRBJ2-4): DTGVSQNPRHKITKRGQNVTFRCDPISEHNRLYWYRQTLGQGPEFLTYFQNEAQLEKSRLLSDRFSAERPKGSFSTLEIQRTEQGDSAMYLCASSSEYIQYFGAGTRLSVL.

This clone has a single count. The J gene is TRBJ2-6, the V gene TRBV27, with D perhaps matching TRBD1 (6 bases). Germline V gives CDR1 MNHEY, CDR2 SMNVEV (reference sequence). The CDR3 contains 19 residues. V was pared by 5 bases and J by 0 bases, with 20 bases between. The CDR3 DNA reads TGTGCCAGCAGTCCGGAGACAGGTAGGAGAATCTCTGGGGCCAACGTCCTGACTTTC. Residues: CASSPETGRRISGANVLTF.

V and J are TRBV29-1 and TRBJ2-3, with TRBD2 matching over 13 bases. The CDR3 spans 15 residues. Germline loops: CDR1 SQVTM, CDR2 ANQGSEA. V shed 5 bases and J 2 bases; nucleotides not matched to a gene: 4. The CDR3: CSVSGTSGTTDTQYF. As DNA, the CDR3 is TGCAGCGTTTCCGGGACTAGCGGGACCACAGATACGCAGTATTTT.

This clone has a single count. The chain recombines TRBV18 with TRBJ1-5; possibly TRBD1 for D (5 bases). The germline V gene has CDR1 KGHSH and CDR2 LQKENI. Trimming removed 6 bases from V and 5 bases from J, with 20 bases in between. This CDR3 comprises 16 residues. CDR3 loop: CASSTAAGIRDQPQHF. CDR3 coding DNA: TGTGCCAGCTCTACGGCAGCAGGGATAAGGGATCAGCCCCAGCATTTT.

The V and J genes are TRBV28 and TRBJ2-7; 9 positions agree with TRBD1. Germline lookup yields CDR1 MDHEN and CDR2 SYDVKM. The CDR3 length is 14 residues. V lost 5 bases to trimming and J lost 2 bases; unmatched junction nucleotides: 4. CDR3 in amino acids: CASSPRQGAYEQYF. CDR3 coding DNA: TGTGCCAGCAGTCCCCGACAGGGGGCCTACGAGCAGTACTTC.

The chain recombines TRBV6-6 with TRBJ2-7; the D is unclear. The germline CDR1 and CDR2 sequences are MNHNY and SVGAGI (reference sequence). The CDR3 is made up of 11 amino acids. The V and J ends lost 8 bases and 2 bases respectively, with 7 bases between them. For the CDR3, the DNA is TGTGCCAGCCTGGCGGCCTACGAGCAGTACTTC. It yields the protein CASLAAYEQYF.

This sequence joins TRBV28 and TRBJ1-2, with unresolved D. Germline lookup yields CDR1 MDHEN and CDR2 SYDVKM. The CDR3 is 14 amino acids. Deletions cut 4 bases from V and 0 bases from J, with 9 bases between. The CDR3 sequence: CASSSGDSNYGYTF. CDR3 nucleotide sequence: TGTGCCAGCAGTTCAGGTGATTCTAACTATGGCTACACCTTC.

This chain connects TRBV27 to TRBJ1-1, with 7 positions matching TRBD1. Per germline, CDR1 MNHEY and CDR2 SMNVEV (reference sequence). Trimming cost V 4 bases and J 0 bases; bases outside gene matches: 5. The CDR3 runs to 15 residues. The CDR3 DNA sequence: TGTGCCAGCAGTTACCGGACAGGATTGAACACTGAAGCTTTCTTT. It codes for CASSYRTGLNTEAFF.

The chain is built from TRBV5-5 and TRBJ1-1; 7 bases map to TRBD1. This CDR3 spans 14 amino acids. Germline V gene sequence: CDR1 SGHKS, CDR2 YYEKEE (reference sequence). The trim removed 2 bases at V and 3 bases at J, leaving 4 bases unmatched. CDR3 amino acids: CASSLGGGHTEAFF. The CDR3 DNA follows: TGTGCCAGCAGCTTAGGAGGGGGCCACACTGAAGCTTTCTTT.

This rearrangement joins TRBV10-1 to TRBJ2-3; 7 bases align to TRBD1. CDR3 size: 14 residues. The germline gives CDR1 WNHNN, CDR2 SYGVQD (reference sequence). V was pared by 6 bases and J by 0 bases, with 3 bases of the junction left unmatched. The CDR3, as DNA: TGCGCCAGCAGAGAGGGGGCGAGCACAGATACGCAGTATTTT. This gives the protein CASREGASTDTQYF.

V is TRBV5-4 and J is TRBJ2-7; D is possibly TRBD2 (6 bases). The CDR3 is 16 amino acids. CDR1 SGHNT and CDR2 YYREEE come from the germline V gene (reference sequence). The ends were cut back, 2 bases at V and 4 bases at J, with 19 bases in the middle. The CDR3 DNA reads TGTGCCAGCAGCTTTGGAAAGCGGGCCATCTCGTACGAGCAGTACTTC. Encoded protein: CASSFGKRAISYEQYF.

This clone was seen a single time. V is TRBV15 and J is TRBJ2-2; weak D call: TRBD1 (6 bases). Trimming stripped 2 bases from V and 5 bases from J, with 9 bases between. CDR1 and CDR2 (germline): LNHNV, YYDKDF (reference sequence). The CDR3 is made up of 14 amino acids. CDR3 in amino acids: CATSRPGTTGELFF. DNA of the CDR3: TGTGCCACCAGCAGACCTGGGACAACCGGGGAGCTGTTTTTT. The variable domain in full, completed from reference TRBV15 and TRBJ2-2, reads DAMVIQNPRYQVTQFGKPVTLSCSQTLNHNVMYWYQQKSSQAPKLLFHYYDKDFNNEADTPDNFQSRRPNTSFCFLDIRSPGLGDTAMYLCATSRPGTTGELFFGEGSRLTVL.